Presented here are 21 T cell receptor beta chains from one specimen sequenced in a study of cytomegalovirus exposure and HLA in healthy donors. 60 Vbeta and 13 Jbeta primers were used in PCR. Sequenced by immunoSEQ multiplex PCR; TCRdb stores in-frame clones only, minus some. The sample has 150,000 to 200,000 clones, roughly 75% seen once. The sample consisted of PBMCs. The receptors originated from a middle-aged woman in good health and CMV-seropositive.

The chain is built from TRBV1 and TRBJ2-3; the D segment call TRBD2 is taken from the table without a DNA check. TRBV1 is a pseudogene locus. The CDR3 consists of 17 residues. CDR3 amino acids: CTSSQDFQREQLDTQYF. Written as DNA, the CDR3 is TGCACCAGCAGCCAAGATTTCCAGCGGGAGCAACTAGATACGCAGTATTTT.

The chain is built from TRBV5-4 and TRBJ2-3; possible D gene TRBD2, 5 bases. The CDR3 runs 14 residues. Trimming shortened V by 4 bases and J by 1 base, and 10 bases separated the two germline ends. Germline CDR1 is SGHNT and CDR2 is YYREEE (reference sequence). The CDR3 DNA sequence: TGTGCCAGCAGCCTAAGCGGAGGCACAGATACGCAGTATTTT. This translates into CASSLSGGTDTQYF. The full variable domain, its missing parts supplied by reference TRBV5-4 and TRBJ2-3, is ETGVTQSPTHLIKTRGQQVTLRCSSQSGHNTVSWYQQALGQGPQFIFQYYREEENGRGNFPPRFSGLQFPNYSSELNVNALELDDSALYLCASSLSGGTDTQYFGPGTRLTVL.

This clone has just one count. The chain is built from TRBV29-1 and TRBJ1-1; no clear D gene. Trimming shortened V by 7 bases and J by 2 bases, and 5 bases separated the two germline ends. CDR3 size: 10 residues. Germline V lookup: CDR1 SQVTM, CDR2 ANQGSEA. CDR3 loop: CSGTNTEAFF. CDR3 in DNA: TGCAGCGGAACAAACACTGAAGCTTTCTTT.

The chain combines TRBV6-5 with TRBJ2-7; D possibly corresponds to TRBD1 (6 bases). V was clipped by 4 bases and J by 4 bases, with 14 bases between them. Germline lookup yields CDR1 MNHEY and CDR2 SVGAGI. The CDR3 totals 14 residues. The CDR3 nucleotides are TGTGCCAGCAGTTTTGTCAACAGGGTTTACGAGCAGTACTTC. Its protein is CASSFVNRVYEQYF.

This chain links TRBV10-3 with TRBJ1-1, with 8 bases aligning to TRBD1. Germline trimming cut 4 bases from V and 2 bases from J; bases unmatched to any gene: 3. The CDR3 contains 14 residues. CDR1 is ENHRY, CDR2 SYGVKD, per germline. CDR3 in amino acids: CAISGGQVNTEAFF. In DNA form, the CDR3 reads TGTGCCATCAGTGGGGGACAGGTAAACACTGAAGCTTTCTTT.

The J gene is TRBJ2-5, the V gene TRBV29-1; D remains unclear. Germline V gives CDR1 SQVTM, CDR2 ANQGSEA. The length of the CDR3 is 12 residues. The V gene lost 4 bases and the J gene lost 3 bases, with 9 bases spanning the gap. Here the CDR3 DNA reads TGCAGCGTTGGTCGGCAGGAAGAGACCCAGTACTTC. Residues: CSVGRQEETQYF. Full variable domain (missing parts from reference TRBV29-1 and TRBJ2-5): SAVISQKPSRDICQRGTSLTIQCQVDSQVTMMFWYRQQPGQSLTLIATANQGSEATYESGFVIDKFPISRPNLTFSTLTVSNMSPEDSSIYLCSVGRQEETQYFGPGTRLLVL.

Comment on this clone: One end of the junction fails to match germline, which may point to a read error. CDR3 amino acids: CASTDSGGTYERYF. The CDR3 bases are TGTGCCAGCACCGATAGCGGGGGAACCTACGAGCGGTACTTC. The V and J genes are TRBV5-4 and TRBJ2-7; 9 nucleotides align to TRBD2. The CDR3 extends over 14 amino acids. CDR1 and CDR2 (germline): SGHNT, YYREEE (reference sequence).

The chain links TRBV27 to TRBJ2-2, with a weak D call TRBD2 (6 bases). V was cut by 6 bases and J by 4 bases, with 15 bases left in between. The length of the CDR3 is 15 residues. The germline gives CDR1 MNHEY, CDR2 SMNVEV (reference sequence). CDR3 bases: TGTGCCAGCAGCCGGGACTGGAGGGGCACCGGGGAGCTGTTTTTT. It translates to CASSRDWRGTGELFF.

This clone was found a few times. The V and J genes are TRBV29-1 and TRBJ2-5; D not certain. V lost 6 bases to trimming and J lost 2 bases, with 10 bases between them. From germline, CDR1 is SQVTM and CDR2 ANQGSEA. This CDR3 spans 12 amino acids. The CDR3, as DNA: TGCAGCGTCCGTGCACATCAAGAGACCCAGTACTTC. Its translation: CSVRAHQETQYF.

The chain combines TRBV9 with TRBJ1-1; weak D call: TRBD1 (6 bases). Germline lookup yields CDR1 SGDLS and CDR2 YYNGEE. CDR3 length: 14 amino acids. Trimming left V 5 bases short and J 4 bases short, with 15 bases between. CDR3 sequence (DNA): TGTGCCAGCAGTCCAAACAGGGAGCTCACTGAAGCTTTCTTT. The encoded protein is CASSPNRELTEAFF.

This chain connects TRBV28 to TRBJ2-1; D might be TRBD2 (5 bases). Between the trimmed V and J ends, which lost 5 bases and 9 bases, there was a span of 14 bases. This CDR3 comprises 13 residues. The germline V gene has CDR1 MDHEN and CDR2 SYDVKM. As DNA, the CDR3 is TGTGCCAGCAGTACTAGTTTGGTTCCTGAGCAGTTCTTC. This sequence encodes CASSTSLVPEQFF.

This clone was counted once. The chain combines TRBV28 with TRBJ2-3; D call uncertain. CDR3 length: 11 residues. The germline V gene encodes CDR1 MDHEN and CDR2 SYDVKM. Trimming shortened V by 6 bases and J by 5 bases, and 6 bases separated the two germline ends. CDR3 bases: TGTGCCAGCAGAACAAGAGATACGCAGTATTTT. It codes for CASRTRDTQYF.

The chain employs TRBV29-1 and TRBJ1-1; 7 nucleotides agree with TRBD1. Germline loops: CDR1 SQVTM, CDR2 ANQGSEA. This CDR3 is built from 13 residues. J gave up 0 bases and V 6 bases, and 4 bases lay outside the gene matches. The CDR3 region has the DNA TGCAGCGTATCGACAGGGATGAACACTGAAGCTTTCTTT. Protein product: CSVSTGMNTEAFF.

The chain has TRBV15 and TRBJ2-7; D unclear. CDR1 is LNHNV and CDR2 is YYDKDF in the germline V gene (reference sequence). This CDR3 spans 13 amino acids. Trimming stripped 2 bases from V and 3 bases from J, with 8 bases between. CDR3 amino acids: CATSRTDNYEQYF. DNA of the CDR3: TGTGCCACCAGCAGAACAGATAACTACGAGCAGTACTTC.

The rearrangement uses TRBV18 and TRBJ2-1; 7 bases line up with TRBD2. J lost 0 bases, V lost 3 bases, and 5 bases had no gene match. Germline V gene sequence: CDR1 KGHSH, CDR2 LQKENI. The CDR3 spans 16 residues. The chain's CDR3 is CASSPQRESSYNEQFF. DNA of the CDR3: TGTGCCAGCTCACCGCAGCGGGAAAGCTCCTACAATGAGCAGTTCTTC.

The V gene is TRBV9, the J gene TRBJ2-1; D may be TRBD2 (5 bases). Deletions cut 0 bases from V and 3 bases from J, with 13 bases between. CDR1 and CDR2 (germline): SGDLS, YYNGEE. This CDR3 comprises 16 residues. CDR3 region: CASSVAGGRRYNEQFF. In nucleotides, the CDR3 is TGTGCCAGCAGCGTAGCTGGCGGGCGTCGCTACAATGAGCAGTTCTTC.

The rearrangement joins TRBV6-6 to TRBJ1-1, with TRBD1 as a possible D gene (5 bases). Germline-derived CDR1 and CDR2 are MNHNY and SVGAGI (reference sequence). V lost 2 bases and J lost 1, with 11 bases in between. This CDR3 is built from 15 residues. The CDR3 DNA sequence: TGTGCCAGCAGTTACAGGGCAGGGTGGAACACTGAAGCTTTCTTT. Translation gives CASSYRAGWNTEAFF.

This chain uses TRBV5-1 with TRBJ2-5, with D possibly being TRBD2 (5 bases). V shed 6 bases and J shed 4 bases, with 16 bases lying between them. CDR1 is SGHRS, CDR2 YFSETQ, per germline. CDR3 length: 14 residues. The DNA of the CDR3 is TGCGCCAGCACTGTGCTACGGGGATCAGAGACCCAGTACTTC. It is translated as CASTVLRGSETQYF.

This sequence joins TRBV6-5 and TRBJ2-5, with D tentatively TRBD2 (6 bases). The DNA end is a closer match to TRBJ2-7, so the J assignment may be wrong. The germline V gene has CDR1 MNHEY and CDR2 SVGAGI. The CDR3 has 15 residues. The CDR3 region is CASSYLGGITYEQYF. The CDR3 nucleotides read TGTGCCAGCAGTTACTTAGGAGGGATTACCTACGAGCAGTACTTC.

The J gene is TRBJ2-2, the V gene TRBV5-1; TRBD2 aligns across 13 bases. CDR1 and CDR2 from the germline V gene are SGHRS and YFSETQ. The CDR3 is 15 amino acids. V dropped 5 bases and J dropped 6; count of bases not matched to a gene: 4. As DNA, the CDR3 is TGCGCCAGCAGTCGGACTAGCGGGAGCGCCGGGGAGCTGTTTTTT. The encoded protein is CASSRTSGSAGELFF.

A few counts support this clone. This rearrangement joins TRBV7-8 to TRBJ1-1, with TRBD1 matching over 9 bases. V trimming: 5 bases; J trimming: 2 bases; junction bases outside the gene matches: 3. The CDR3 loop spans 14 amino acids. Germline lookup yields CDR1 SGHVS and CDR2 FQNEAQ. CDR3 sequence reads: CASSQGQGNTEAFF. The CDR3 region has the DNA TGTGCCAGCAGCCAGGGACAGGGCAACACTGAAGCTTTCTTT.